The 27 T cell receptor beta chains in this list originate from one sample, sequenced in a study of shared clonotypes between healthy human individuals. This table comes from immunoSEQ multiplex PCR, and its TCRdb copy is limited to in-frame clones, with some not included. Among about 2.5 million clones, around 92% were seen once, and the ten largest hold about 0.41%. Input material: naive CD4+ T cells from PBMCs. Sample subset: CD45RA+ positively selected. These receptors were taken from a man between 18 and 29 years old in good health. Some clones in this sample may be carry-over from other donors' samples.

The chain employs TRBV6-4 and TRBJ1-2, with no clear D. This CDR3 spans 13 amino acids. V lost 3 bases, J lost 2 bases, and 7 bases lay in between. CDR1 is MRHNA and CDR2 is SNTAGT in the germline V gene. The CDR3 loop is CASSEGGNYGYTF. The DNA of the CDR3 is TGTGCCAGCAGTGAAGGAGGGAACTATGGCTACACCTTC.

V gene TRBV5-6 combines with J gene TRBJ2-5; possibly TRBD2 for D (6 bases). The CDR3 contains 15 residues. Germline V gene sequence: CDR1 SGHDT, CDR2 YYEEEE. Trimming removed 5 bases from V and 11 bases from J, with 25 bases in between. Written as DNA, the CDR3 is TGTGCCAGCAGTTCCGGGACTGACGGAATAGGAGAGCAGTACTTC. Its protein is CASSSGTDGIGEQYF.

Concerning this clone: This CDR3 is also generated by other DNA sequences in the sample. This chain connects TRBV13 to TRBJ2-7; the D gene is possibly TRBD2 (7 bases). In germline, CDR1 is PRHDT, CDR2 FYEKMQ (reference sequence). The CDR3 consists of 15 residues. V was pared by 0 bases and J by 0 bases, with 9 bases between. CDR3 loop: CASSLGGGLSYEQYF. In nucleotides, the CDR3 is TGTGCCAGCAGCTTAGGCGGGGGGCTCTCCTACGAGCAGTACTTC.

The chain employs TRBV7-2 and TRBJ2-7; 7 bases are shared with TRBD1. After removal of 2 bases from V and 6 bases from J, the junction contained 7 bases not matched to a gene. The CDR3 contains 14 residues. Germline lookup yields CDR1 SGHTA and CDR2 FQGNSA. The CDR3 bases are TGTGCCAGCAGCTTACTTAGACAGGGTGGCGAGCAGTACTTC. Translating it yields CASSLLRQGGEQYF.

The V and J genes are TRBV6-5 and TRBJ1-2, with D perhaps matching TRBD1 (5 bases). Trimming took off 1 base at V and 7 bases at J, with 16 bases between the two ends. The length of the CDR3 is 15 residues. CDR1 MNHEY and CDR2 SVGAGI come from the germline V gene. The CDR3 loop reads CASSYYGPGGSGYTF. The CDR3 region has the DNA TGTGCCAGCAGTTACTACGGGCCGGGGGGATCTGGCTACACCTTC.

This rearrangement joins TRBV19 to TRBJ1-2; weak D call: TRBD1 (5 bases). V dropped 5 bases and J dropped 7 bases, with 20 bases sitting between them. This CDR3 comprises 15 residues. Per germline, CDR1 LNHDA and CDR2 SQIVND (reference sequence). This CDR3 is CASSLGAGSSSGYTF. In DNA form, the CDR3 reads TGTGCCAGTAGTTTAGGCGCAGGGAGCTCGAGTGGCTACACCTTC.

The chain combines TRBV6-5 with TRBJ1-5; no firm D call. V gave up 4 bases and J gave up 0 bases, with 4 bases separating them. There are 13 residues in the CDR3. Germline V gene data show CDR1 as MNHEY and CDR2 as SVGAGI. In nucleotides, the CDR3 is TGTGCCAGCAGTTCGGGTAGCAATCAGCCCCAGCATTTT. Translating it yields CASSSGSNQPQHF.

The sample holds one count of this clone. This chain uses TRBV7-7 with TRBJ1-4, with D possibly matching TRBD1 (6 bases). V was clipped by 1 base and J by 3 bases, with 9 bases between them. The germline CDR1 and CDR2 sequences are SSHAT and FNYEAQ (reference sequence). The CDR3 runs to 15 residues. In DNA form, the CDR3 reads TGTGCCAGCAGCTTAGATGGGGGCCCTAATGAAAAACTGTTTTTT. Translated, it gives CASSLDGGPNEKLFF.

To note about this clone: The sample holds other DNA sequences that translate to the same CDR3. The genes are TRBV7-2 and TRBJ2-5; tentatively, D is TRBD2 (5 bases). Between the trimmed V and J ends, which lost 1 base and 3 bases, there was a span of 9 bases. The CDR3 extends over 14 amino acids. Germline CDR1 reads SGHTA; CDR2 reads FQGNSA. The CDR3 loop is CASSLVSREETQYF. DNA of the CDR3: TGTGCCAGCAGCTTAGTGTCGCGGGAAGAGACCCAGTACTTC.

V and J are TRBV25-1 and TRBJ1-2, with D possibly TRBD1 on 5 matching bases. The CDR3 runs to 15 residues. The ends were cut back, 8 bases at V and 0 bases at J, with 16 bases in the middle. Looked up from germline, CDR1 is MGHDK and CDR2 is SYGVNS. The CDR3 nucleotides are TGTGCCAGCGCGAGCTCGGGGGGGACTAACTATGGCTACACCTTC. It translates to CASASSGGTNYGYTF.

In DNA, the CDR3 is TGTGCCAGCAGCTTCCGGTTTTGGACTAGCGGCTCCACAGATACGCAGTATTTT. Residues: CASSFRFWTSGSTDTQYF. The chain links TRBV7-9 to TRBJ2-3; 10 bases match TRBD2. The CDR3 contains 18 residues. Looked up from germline, CDR1 is SEHNR and CDR2 is FQNEAQ (reference sequence). The ends lost 3 bases at V and 2 bases at J; junction bases unmatched: 11.

CDR3 in amino acids: CATSVVPTLGGLRGELFF. Here the CDR3 DNA reads TGTGCCACCAGCGTGGTGCCGACACTAGGAGGGCTTCGAGGGGAGCTGTTTTTT. The chain has TRBV15 and TRBJ2-2; D perhaps matches TRBD2 (6 bases). V was cut by 5 bases and J by 8 bases, with 27 bases left in between. Looked up from germline, CDR1 is LNHNV and CDR2 is YYDKDF (reference sequence). The CDR3 totals 18 residues.

V and J are TRBV30 and TRBJ1-2; 7 nucleotides match TRBD1. Losses at the gene ends were 7 bases for V and 4 bases for J; bases not matched to a gene: 9. The CDR3 covers 13 residues. Germline lookup yields CDR1 GTSNPN and CDR2 SVGIG (reference sequence). The CDR3 region has the DNA TGTGCCTTGACCGGGACAGCAAGCTATGGCTACACCTTC. Its translation: CALTGTASYGYTF.

The chain uses TRBV6-1 and TRBJ2-5; possible D gene TRBD2, 6 bases. Germline V gene lookup returns CDR1 MNHNS and CDR2 SASEGT. The CDR3 has 14 amino acids. The CDR3 region has the DNA TGTGCATCGAGCGGGCCCCAGGGCGAAGAGACCCAGTACTTC. Amino acids: CASSGPQGEETQYF.

This chain links TRBV9 with TRBJ1-1; 9 bases are shared with TRBD1. The J segment lost 5 bases and the V segment lost 0 bases, leaving 8 bases of the junction unmatched. CDR3 length: 16 residues. CDR1 and CDR2 from the germline V gene are SGDLS and YYNGEE. The CDR3 protein is CASSVVGTGGATEAFF. In DNA, the CDR3 is TGTGCCAGCAGCGTAGTTGGCACAGGGGGCGCGACTGAAGCTTTCTTT.

This chain joins TRBV18 and TRBJ1-2; 8 bases match TRBD1. CDR3 size: 14 residues. V lost 0 bases to trimming and J lost 7 bases; unmatched junction nucleotides: 4. Germline-derived CDR1 and CDR2 are KGHSH and LQKENI. CDR3 nucleotides: TGTGCCAGCTCACCACCGGACAGGGTAGTTGGCTACACCTTC. Protein: CASSPPDRVVGYTF. The full variable domain, completed using reference TRBV18 and TRBJ1-2, is NAGVMQNPRHLVRRRGQEARLRCSPMKGHSHVYWYRQLPEEGLKFMVYLQKENIIDESGMPKERFSAEFPKEGPSILRIQQVVRGDSAAYFCASSPPDRVVGYTFGSGTRLTVV.

Notes on this clone: A junction boundary mismatches the germline segment, possibly from a read error. The chain employs TRBV7-9 and TRBJ2-7; D may be TRBD2 (6 bases). This CDR3 is built from 13 residues. CDR1 is SEHNR, CDR2 FQNEAQ, per germline (reference sequence). The chain's CDR3 is CASSLAPVDRRDF. In DNA, the CDR3 is TGTGCCAGCAGCTTAGCTCCGGTCGATAGGAGGGACTTC.

The V call is TRBV4-2, the J call TRBJ2-7; 7 bases match TRBD2. V lost 4 bases, J lost 0 bases, and 12 bases stayed unmatched. Germline CDR1 reads LGHNA; CDR2 reads YNFKEQ. The CDR3 is 17 amino acids. In nucleotides, the CDR3 is TGTGCCAGCAGCCGGCGGGAGTCCCGACATAGCTCCTACGAGCAGTACTTC. Residues: CASSRRESRHSSYEQYF.

This clone occurred once. The rearrangement links TRBV6-5 to TRBJ1-2; D unresolved. V lost 0 bases to trimming and J lost 2 bases, with 10 bases between them. This CDR3 has 15 residues. Germline assignment: CDR1 MNHEY and CDR2 SVGAGI. In DNA, the CDR3 is TGTGCCAGCAGTTACTCTGGGCAGAGAAACTATGGCTACACCTTC. Translation gives CASSYSGQRNYGYTF.

The chain is built from TRBV28 and TRBJ1-5; D is undetermined. CDR3 length: 15 amino acids. Germline V gene data show CDR1 as MDHEN and CDR2 as SYDVKM. Deletions cut 6 bases from V and 2 bases from J, with 14 bases between. The CDR3 region is CASRKVDGGNQPQHF. CDR3 bases: TGTGCCAGCAGAAAAGTGGACGGGGGCAATCAGCCCCAGCATTTT.

This clone was observed a handful of times. The V and J genes are TRBV6-5 and TRBJ1-1; D may be TRBD1 (5 bases). The germline CDR1 and CDR2 sequences are MNHEY and SVGAGI. CDR3 length: 14 residues. V gave up 5 bases and J gave up 7 bases, with 17 bases separating them. DNA of the CDR3: TGTGCCAGCAGTAGGGAGGCAGGGAGCAGTGAAGCTTTCTTT. Protein product: CASSREAGSSEAFF.

The rearrangement links TRBV4-1 to TRBJ2-1, with a possible D match to TRBD2 (7 bases). This CDR3 has 17 residues. Germline V gives CDR1 MGHRA, CDR2 YSYEKL. V lost 4 bases and J 2 bases, leaving 18 bases between the germline ends. The CDR3 DNA reads TGCGCCAGCAGCCGGGGGCGCGGGGGCGACCCCTACAATGAGCAGTTCTTC. Its protein product is CASSRGRGGDPYNEQFF.

This clone appeared once. The chain couples TRBV4-1 to TRBJ1-4; D may be TRBD1 (5 bases). Trimming stripped 1 base from V and 7 bases from J, with 16 bases between. Germline loops: CDR1 MGHRA, CDR2 YSYEKL. The CDR3 runs 16 residues. The CDR3 region has the DNA TGCGCCAGCAGCCAAGGAAGGGGAGGAGGTGTTGAAAAACTGTTTTTT. It yields the protein CASSQGRGGGVEKLFF.

Only one count was recorded for this clone. The gene calls are TRBV5-4 and TRBJ2-5, with 11 bases aligning to TRBD2. Trimming removed 2 bases from V and 4 bases from J; junction bases left unmatched: 4. Germline lookup yields CDR1 SGHNT and CDR2 YYREEE (reference sequence). The CDR3 consists of 15 residues. The CDR3 DNA is TGTGCCAGCAGCTTCGCTGGACTAGCGGGAGAGACCCAGTACTTC. Its translation is CASSFAGLAGETQYF.

V is TRBV5-8 and J is TRBJ1-2, with D maybe TRBD1 (5 bases). CDR1 and CDR2 (germline): SGHTS, YDEGEE. V gave up 3 bases and J gave up 12 bases, with 18 bases separating them. There are 13 residues in the CDR3. CDR3 nucleotide sequence: TGTGCCAGCAGCTCTCAGGGACGGCAAGAGGACACCTTC. It codes for CASSSQGRQEDTF.

This rearrangement joins TRBV28 to TRBJ2-7; 13 positions match TRBD2. The CDR3 has 15 amino acids. V was pared by 5 bases and J by 7 bases, with 8 bases of the junction left unmatched. Looked up from germline, CDR1 is MDHEN and CDR2 is SYDVKM. As DNA, the CDR3 is TGTGCCAGCAGTCCGCGGACTAGCGGGAGCCAAGAGCAGTACTTC. Translation: CASSPRTSGSQEQYF.

The J gene is TRBJ2-3, the V gene TRBV10-3; D is undetermined. V gave up 6 bases and J gave up 5 bases, with 6 bases separating them. The CDR3 is 11 residues long. In germline, CDR1 is ENHRY, CDR2 SYGVKD. The DNA for the CDR3 is TGTGCCATCAGGAATATAGATACGCAGTATTTT. This sequence encodes CAIRNIDTQYF.